This record looks at one TCR beta chain sequence and its context. The CDR3 has 17 amino acids. Trimming pared 0 bases from V and 4 bases from J, leaving 17 bases between. This entry belongs to a study of blood T cell repertoires in COVID-19. Study overall: T cells, B-cell-depleted T cells, or PBMCs supplied cDNA or gDNA.

Original analysis: How many nucleated cells were present was estimated from reference gene primer amplification. Using immunoSEQ multiplex PCR, the repertoire was profiled, and TCRdb retains in-frame clones only, with some absent. D and trimming come from the DNA, and the V and J calls and clone size come from that table. The sample gives about 200,000 clones, less than 95% of which show up once; 0.6% to 0.9% is in the top ten. Those enrolled in Seattle joined during active infection and were followed longitudinally afterward. V is TRBV23-1 and J is TRBJ2-3, with D tentatively TRBD1 (6 bases). TRBV23-1 is labeled an ORF, and its function is uncertain. The clonotype was recovered from a man younger than 45 with COVID-19, enrolled during active disease. The sequenced material came from peripheral blood. CDR3 coding DNA: TGCGCCAGCAGTCAATCCAATCCAGGGGAAGCGGCAGATACGCAGTATTTT. This gives the protein CASSQSNPGEAADTQYF.